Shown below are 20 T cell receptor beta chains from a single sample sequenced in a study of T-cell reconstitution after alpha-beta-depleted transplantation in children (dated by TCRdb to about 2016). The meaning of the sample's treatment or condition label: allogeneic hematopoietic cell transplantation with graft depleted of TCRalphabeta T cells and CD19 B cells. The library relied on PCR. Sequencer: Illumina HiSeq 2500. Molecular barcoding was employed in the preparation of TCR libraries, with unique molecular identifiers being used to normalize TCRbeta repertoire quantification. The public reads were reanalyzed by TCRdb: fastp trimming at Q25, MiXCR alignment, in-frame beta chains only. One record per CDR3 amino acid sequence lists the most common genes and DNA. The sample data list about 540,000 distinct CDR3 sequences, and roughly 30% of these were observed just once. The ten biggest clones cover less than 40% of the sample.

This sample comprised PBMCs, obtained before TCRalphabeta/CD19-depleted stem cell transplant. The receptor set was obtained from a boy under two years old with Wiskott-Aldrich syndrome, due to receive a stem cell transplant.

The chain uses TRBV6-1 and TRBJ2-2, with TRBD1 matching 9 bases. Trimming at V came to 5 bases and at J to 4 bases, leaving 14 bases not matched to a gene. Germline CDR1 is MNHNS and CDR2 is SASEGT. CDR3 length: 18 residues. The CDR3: CASSTKQGALGGTGELFF. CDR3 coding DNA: TGTGCCAGCAGTACAAAACAGGGGGCGCTGGGAGGCACCGGGGAGCTGTTTTTT.

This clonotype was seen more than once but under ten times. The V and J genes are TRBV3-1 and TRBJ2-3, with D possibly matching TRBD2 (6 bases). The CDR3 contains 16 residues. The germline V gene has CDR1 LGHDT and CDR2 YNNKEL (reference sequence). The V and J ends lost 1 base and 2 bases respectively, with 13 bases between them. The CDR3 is CASSQVREWVTDTQYF. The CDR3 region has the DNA TGTGCCAGCAGCCAAGTTCGGGAGTGGGTCACAGATACGCAGTATTTT.

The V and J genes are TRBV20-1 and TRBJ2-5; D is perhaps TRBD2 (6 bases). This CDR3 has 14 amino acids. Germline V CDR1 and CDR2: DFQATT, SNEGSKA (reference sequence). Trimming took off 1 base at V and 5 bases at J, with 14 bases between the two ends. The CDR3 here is CSARAPGAMETQYF. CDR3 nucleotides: TGCAGTGCTAGAGCGCCGGGAGCTATGGAGACCCAGTACTTC.

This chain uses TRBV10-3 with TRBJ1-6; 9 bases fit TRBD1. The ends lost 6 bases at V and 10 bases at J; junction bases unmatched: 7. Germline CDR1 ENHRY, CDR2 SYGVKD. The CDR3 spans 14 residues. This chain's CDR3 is CAIRPGQGGSPLHF. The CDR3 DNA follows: TGTGCCATCAGACCGGGACAGGGAGGATCACCCCTCCACTTT.

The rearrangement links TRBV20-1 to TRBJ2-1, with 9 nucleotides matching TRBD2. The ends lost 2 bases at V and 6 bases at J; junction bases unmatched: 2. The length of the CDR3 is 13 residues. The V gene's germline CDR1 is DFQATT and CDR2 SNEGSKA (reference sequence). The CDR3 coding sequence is TGCAGTGCTAGAACTAGCGGGTCCAATGAGCAGTTCTTC. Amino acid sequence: CSARTSGSNEQFF.

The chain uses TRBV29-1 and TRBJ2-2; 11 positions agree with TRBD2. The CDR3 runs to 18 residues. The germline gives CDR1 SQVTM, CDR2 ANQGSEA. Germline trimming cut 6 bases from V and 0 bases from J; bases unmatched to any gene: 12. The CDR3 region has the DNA TGCAGCGTACTCGTAGCGGGAGGGCCTGGGGCGAACACCGGGGAGCTGTTTTTT. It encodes CSVLVAGGPGANTGELFF.

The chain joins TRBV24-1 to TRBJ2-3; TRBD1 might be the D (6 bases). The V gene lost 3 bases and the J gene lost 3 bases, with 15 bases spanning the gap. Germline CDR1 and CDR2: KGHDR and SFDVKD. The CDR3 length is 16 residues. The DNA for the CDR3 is TGTGCCACCAGTGATGTCCGTCGGCAGGGGACAGATACGCAGTATTTT. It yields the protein CATSDVRRQGTDTQYF.

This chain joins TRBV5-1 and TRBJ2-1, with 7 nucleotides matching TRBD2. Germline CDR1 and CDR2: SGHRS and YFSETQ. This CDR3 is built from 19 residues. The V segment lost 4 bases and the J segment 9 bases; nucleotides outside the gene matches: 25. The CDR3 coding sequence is TGCGCCAGCAGCACGGGACTCTCGAAGCGGGATACGGCCAACGCTGAGCAGTTCTTC. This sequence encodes CASSTGLSKRDTANAEQFF.

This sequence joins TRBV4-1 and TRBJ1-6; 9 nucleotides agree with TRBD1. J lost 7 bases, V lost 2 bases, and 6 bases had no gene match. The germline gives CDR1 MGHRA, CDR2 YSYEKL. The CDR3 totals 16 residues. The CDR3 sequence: CASSQTRQGGNSPLHF. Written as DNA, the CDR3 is TGCGCCAGCAGCCAAACTCGACAGGGGGGGAATTCACCCCTCCACTTT.

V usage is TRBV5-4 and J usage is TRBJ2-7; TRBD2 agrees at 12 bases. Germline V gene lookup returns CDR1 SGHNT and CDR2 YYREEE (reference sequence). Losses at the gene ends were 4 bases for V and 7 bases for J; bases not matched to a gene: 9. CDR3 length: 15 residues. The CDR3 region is CASSQNGLAGREQYF. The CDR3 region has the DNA TGTGCCAGCAGCCAGAACGGACTAGCGGGACGAGAGCAGTACTTC.

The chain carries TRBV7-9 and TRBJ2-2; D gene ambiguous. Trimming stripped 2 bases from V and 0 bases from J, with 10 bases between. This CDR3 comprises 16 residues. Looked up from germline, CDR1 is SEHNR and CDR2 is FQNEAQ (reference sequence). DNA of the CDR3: TGTGCCAGCAGCTTAATGTTAAGGACGAACACCGGGGAGCTGTTTTTT. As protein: CASSLMLRTNTGELFF.

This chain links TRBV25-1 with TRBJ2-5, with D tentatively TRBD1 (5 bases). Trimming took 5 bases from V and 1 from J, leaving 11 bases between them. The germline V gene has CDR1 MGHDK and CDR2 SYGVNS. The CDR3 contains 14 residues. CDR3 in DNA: TGTGCCAGCAGTTTTCGACAGATCCAAGAGACCCAGTACTTC. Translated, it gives CASSFRQIQETQYF.

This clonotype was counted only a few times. CDR3 bases: TGTGCCAGCAGCCAGTGGGGACTAGCGGCAAACAATGAGCAGTTCTTC. Translated: CASSQWGLAANNEQFF. The J gene is TRBJ2-1, the V gene TRBV4-2; 11 bases are shared with TRBD2. Germline values: CDR1 LGHNA, CDR2 YNFKEQ. This CDR3 is 16 amino acids long. With V trimmed by 3 bases and J by 5 bases, 6 bases remained unmatched.

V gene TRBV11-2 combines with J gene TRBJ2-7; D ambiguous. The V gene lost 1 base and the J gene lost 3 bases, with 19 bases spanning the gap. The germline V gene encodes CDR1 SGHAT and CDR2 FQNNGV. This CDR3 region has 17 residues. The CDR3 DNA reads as TGTGCCAGCAGCTTAGGTCTGCTGGGCCCAATCAACTACGAGCAGTACTTC. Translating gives CASSLGLLGPINYEQYF.

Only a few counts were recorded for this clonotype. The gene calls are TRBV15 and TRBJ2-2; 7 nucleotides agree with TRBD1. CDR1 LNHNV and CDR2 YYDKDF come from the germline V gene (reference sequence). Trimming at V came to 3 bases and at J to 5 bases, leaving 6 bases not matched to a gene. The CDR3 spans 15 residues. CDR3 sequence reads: CATSRGTAQTGELFF. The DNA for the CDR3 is TGTGCCACCAGCAGGGGGACAGCCCAGACCGGGGAGCTGTTTTTT.

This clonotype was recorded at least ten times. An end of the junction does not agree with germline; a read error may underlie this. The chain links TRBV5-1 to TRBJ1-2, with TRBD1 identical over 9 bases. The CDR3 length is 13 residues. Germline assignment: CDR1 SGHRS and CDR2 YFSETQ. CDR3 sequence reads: CASSLGTGYGYTF. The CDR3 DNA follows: TGTGCCAGCAGCTTGGGGACAGGGTATGGCTACACCTTC. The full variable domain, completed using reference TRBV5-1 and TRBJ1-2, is KAGVTQTPRYLIKTRGQQVTLSCSPISGHRSVSWYQQTPGQGLQFLFEYFSETQRNKGNFPGRFSGRQFSNSRSEMNVSTLELGDSALYLCASSLGTGYGYTFGSGTRLTVV.

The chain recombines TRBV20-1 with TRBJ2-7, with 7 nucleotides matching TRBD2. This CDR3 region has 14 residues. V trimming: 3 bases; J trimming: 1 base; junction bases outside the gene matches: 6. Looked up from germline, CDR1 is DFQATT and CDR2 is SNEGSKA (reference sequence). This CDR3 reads CSARDPSGSYEQYF. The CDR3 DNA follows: TGCAGTGCTAGGGATCCTAGCGGTTCCTACGAGCAGTACTTC.

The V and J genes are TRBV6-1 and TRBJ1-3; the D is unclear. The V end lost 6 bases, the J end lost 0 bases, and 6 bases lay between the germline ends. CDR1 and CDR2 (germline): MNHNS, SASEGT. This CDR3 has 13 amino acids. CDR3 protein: CASRPGSGNTIYF. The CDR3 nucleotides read TGTGCCAGCAGGCCGGGCTCTGGAAACACCATATATTTT.

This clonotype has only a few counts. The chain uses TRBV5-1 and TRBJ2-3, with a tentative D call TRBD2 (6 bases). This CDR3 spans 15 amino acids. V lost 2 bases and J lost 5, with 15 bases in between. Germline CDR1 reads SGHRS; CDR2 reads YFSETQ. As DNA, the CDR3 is TGCGCCAGCAGCTTTTCCGGGAGTTGGGTAGATACGCAGTATTTT. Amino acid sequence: CASSFSGSWVDTQYF.

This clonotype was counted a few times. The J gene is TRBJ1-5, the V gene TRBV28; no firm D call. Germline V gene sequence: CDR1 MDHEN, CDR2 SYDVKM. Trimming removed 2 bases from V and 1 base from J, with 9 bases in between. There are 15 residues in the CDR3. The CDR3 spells CASSLPGGSNQPQHF. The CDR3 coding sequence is TGTGCCAGCAGTTTACCAGGCGGGAGCAATCAGCCCCAGCATTTT.